The clone carrying this T cell receptor (beta chain) counts as medium-sized by frequency. The antigen remains undetermined. The data originate from a study of CXCR3-negative and CXCR3-positive naive CD8 T cells. Overall study results and limits: Surface CD5 matched across naive subsets, and TRB CDR3 properties served to infer TCR strength.

The CDR3 loop spans 14 amino acids. Germline CDR1 reads SNHLY; CDR2 reads FYNNEI. UMI-labeled 5' RACE yielded the TRB cDNA libraries. TCRdb re-called the 5' RACE reads and catalogs CDR3 proteins one per entry, DNA excluded. The sample's table shows some 48,000 distinct CDR3 sequences. The sample comprised naive CXCR3- CD8+ T cells from blood. Indicated subset: CD45RO-CCR7+CD27+CD95- naive CD8+ T cells lacking CXCR3 (TNR3-). The source of this sequence is a human donor in good health. Some clones in this sample may be carry-over from other donors' samples. The chain couples TRBV2 to TRBJ2-7; TCRdb's assignment of TRBD1 cannot be checked, as there is no DNA. The CDR3 is CASSEPDRVYEQYF.